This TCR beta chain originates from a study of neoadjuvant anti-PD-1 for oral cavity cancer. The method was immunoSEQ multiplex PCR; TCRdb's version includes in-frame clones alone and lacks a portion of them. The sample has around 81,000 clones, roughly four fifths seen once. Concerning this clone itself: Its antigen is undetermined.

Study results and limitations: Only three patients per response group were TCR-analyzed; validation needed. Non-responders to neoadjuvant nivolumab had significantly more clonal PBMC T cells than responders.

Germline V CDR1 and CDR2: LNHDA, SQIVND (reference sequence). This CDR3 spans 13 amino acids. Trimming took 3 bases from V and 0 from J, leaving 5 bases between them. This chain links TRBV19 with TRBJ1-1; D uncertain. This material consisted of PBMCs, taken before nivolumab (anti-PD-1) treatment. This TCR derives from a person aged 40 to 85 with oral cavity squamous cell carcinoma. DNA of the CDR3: TGTGCCAGTAGTATTATAGTGAACACTGAAGCTTTCTTT. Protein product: CASSIIVNTEAFF.